This T cell receptor beta chain was found in a study of T cells in localized non-small cell lung cancer. Notes on the study in general: Adjacent uninvolved lung tissue had the highest T cell clonality, exceeding tumor. Among blood samples, higher T cell density accompanied longer overall survival. Appearing in adjacent lung were a median roughly 60 of the top 100 tumor clones. Sequencing was restricted to one tumor region; therefore, heterogeneity remains possible.

In regard to this clone: The antigen is not known.

Generated by immunoSEQ multiplex PCR, the TCRdb table keeps only in-frame clones and is missing some. The table lists around 20,000 clones, about 90% of them singletons. J gave up 0 bases and V 5 bases, and 6 bases lay outside the gene matches. Germline V CDR1 and CDR2: SGHTA, FQGTGA. The CDR3 is made up of 16 amino acids. The source material was peripheral blood, sampled before any cancer treatment. The receptor comes from a woman aged 40 to 75 with stage I lung adenocarcinoma. This chain links TRBV7-3 with TRBJ2-5; 10 bases fit TRBD2. DNA for the CDR3: TGTGCCAGCAGCCCTGGGACTAGCGCATACCAAGAGACCCAGTACTTC. It yields the protein CASSPGTSAYQETQYF. The variable domain in full, with the rest retrieved from reference TRBV7-3 and TRBJ2-5, is GAGVSQTPSNKVTEKGKYVELRCDPISGHTALYWYRQSLGQGPEFLIYFQGTGAADDSGLPNDRFFAVRPEGSVSTLKIQRTERGDSAVYLCASSPGTSAYQETQYFGPGTRLLVL.